This T cell receptor beta chain was identified during a study of blood T cell repertoires in COVID-19. Across the whole study: The origin of the acute and convalescent COVID-19 samples was the United States, Italy and Spain.

The germline gives CDR1 SGHRS, CDR2 YFSETQ. The CDR3 totals 14 residues. V lost 0 bases and J 4 bases, leaving 7 bases between the germline ends. Method: immunoSEQ multiplex PCR; TCRdb's copy keeps in-frame clones and lacks some. The top ten clones hold approximately 2% of a sample with about 170,000 clones, roughly 85% of them seen once. This TCR was sampled from a woman older than 75 with acute or convalescent COVID-19. The chain uses TRBV5-1 and TRBJ1-4, with TRBD1 as a possible D gene (5 bases). Sequenced material: peripheral blood. CDR3 sequence reads: CASSLGQGNEKLFF. The DNA for the CDR3 is TGCGCCAGCAGCTTGGGGCAGGGTAATGAAAAACTGTTTTTT.